The 30 T cell receptor beta chains presented below share a single source sample, sequenced in a study of blood T cell repertoires in COVID-19. Measured with immunoSEQ multiplex PCR; TCRdb has only the in-frame clones, and not every one. In the table there are approximately 79,000 clones, 65% to 90% of which are singletons. Sequenced material: peripheral blood. The source of these receptors is a woman aged 50 to 60 with acute or convalescent COVID-19.

This CDR3 reads CAIHPGISTDTQYF. In DNA, the CDR3 is TGTGCCATCCACCCGGGAATTAGCACAGATACGCAGTATTTT. The V and J genes are TRBV10-3 and TRBJ2-3, with a weak D call TRBD2 (5 bases). The CDR3 consists of 14 residues. V lost 8 bases, J lost 0 bases, and 12 bases lay in between. Germline CDR1 ENHRY, CDR2 SYGVKD.

The CDR3 DNA reads TGCGCCAGCAGCTTACAGGACAATGAGCAGTTCTTC. This encodes CASSLQDNEQFF. The chain recombines TRBV5-1 with TRBJ2-1, with TRBD1 as a possible D gene (5 bases). The CDR3 contains 12 residues. The V and J ends lost 2 bases and 5 bases respectively, with 5 bases between them. Germline CDR1 reads SGHRS; CDR2 reads YFSETQ.

V usage is TRBV25-1 and J usage is TRBJ2-1; D unclear. Between the trimmed V and J ends, which lost 1 base and 3 bases, there was a span of 16 bases. CDR1 and CDR2 (germline): MGHDK, SYGVNS. CDR3 length: 17 residues. The CDR3 region has the DNA TGTGCCAGCAGTGAATCAGGCAGCAATTACGGCTACAATGAGCAGTTCTTC. The encoded protein is CASSESGSNYGYNEQFF.

This clone was seen a handful of times. The chain is built from TRBV9 and TRBJ1-2; the D gene is possibly TRBD1 (5 bases). V lost 6 bases to trimming and J lost 2 bases, with 14 bases between them. The CDR3 spans 14 residues. Germline CDR1 and CDR2: SGDLS and YYNGEE. This chain's CDR3 is CASTDGGDNYGYTF. CDR3 in DNA: TGTGCCAGCACCGACGGGGGGGACAACTATGGCTACACCTTC. Full variable domain (missing parts from reference TRBV9 and TRBJ1-2): DSGVTQTPKHLITATGQRVTLRCSPRSGDLSVYWYQQSLDQGLQFLIQYYNGEERAKGNILERFSAQQFPDLHSELNLSSLELGDSALYFCASTDGGDNYGYTFGSGTRLTVV.

The CDR3 nucleotides read TGCGCCAGCAGCAACCGGACTATTCCTAACACCGGGGAGCTGTTTTTT. Encoded protein: CASSNRTIPNTGELFF. The J gene is TRBJ2-2, the V gene TRBV5-1; D is possibly TRBD2 (6 bases). Deletions cut 4 bases from V and 2 bases from J, with 15 bases between. From germline, CDR1 is SGHRS and CDR2 YFSETQ. The length of the CDR3 is 16 residues.

The rearrangement joins TRBV11-2 to TRBJ2-3; no definite D call. The CDR3 is made up of 15 amino acids. Trimming shortened V by 2 bases and J by 1 base, and 10 bases separated the two germline ends. The germline CDR1 and CDR2 sequences are SGHAT and FQNNGV. CDR3 DNA sequence: TGTGCCAGCAGCTTATCGGTGGTCCGCACAGATACGCAGTATTTT. This sequence encodes CASSLSVVRTDTQYF.

This chain links TRBV13 with TRBJ1-4, with D perhaps matching TRBD1 (5 bases). Trimming shortened V by 3 bases and J by 3 bases, and 8 bases separated the two germline ends. CDR3 size: 14 residues. Germline V lookup: CDR1 PRHDT, CDR2 FYEKMQ (reference sequence). CDR3 DNA: TGTGCCAGCAGCTTTCGGGGGGCTAATGAAAAACTGTTTTTT. Amino acid sequence: CASSFRGANEKLFF.

The J gene is TRBJ2-5, the V gene TRBV7-2; possible D gene TRBD2, 5 bases. V was trimmed by 4 bases and J by 5 bases, leaving 14 bases between them. In germline, CDR1 is SGHTA, CDR2 FQGNSA. The CDR3 is 14 amino acids. The CDR3 spells CASSSLLEMETQYF. DNA for the CDR3: TGTGCCAGCAGCTCATTACTAGAAATGGAGACCCAGTACTTC.

V and J are TRBV7-2 and TRBJ2-7, with 9 positions matching TRBD2. Per the germline V gene, CDR1 is SGHTA and CDR2 is FQGNSA. Trimming at V came to 1 base and at J to 2 bases, leaving 12 bases not matched to a gene. This CDR3 spans 18 amino acids. The CDR3 nucleotides read TGTGCCAGCAGCTTAGAAACGGTAGCGGGGGCCCCTCCCTACGAGCAGTACTTC. Residues: CASSLETVAGAPPYEQYF.

The chain is built from TRBV5-6 and TRBJ2-5; D is ambiguous. Per the germline V gene, CDR1 is SGHDT and CDR2 is YYEEEE. V was shortened by 2 bases and J by 4 bases, with 3 bases between the two germline ends. The CDR3 sequence is 11 residues long. CDR3: CASSFGETQYF. The CDR3 bases are TGTGCCAGCAGCTTCGGAGAGACCCAGTACTTC.

The rearrangement links TRBV10-3 to TRBJ2-3, with TRBD2 identical over 8 bases. After removal of 6 bases from V and 3 bases from J, the junction contained 5 bases not matched to a gene. Germline V gene lookup returns CDR1 ENHRY and CDR2 SYGVKD. The CDR3 is 14 residues long. The DNA for the CDR3 is TGTGCCATCAGACTAGCGGATACAACAGATACGCAGTATTTT. It is translated as CAIRLADTTDTQYF.

The chain combines TRBV6-2 or TRBV6-3 with TRBJ2-7, with TRBD2 matching 10 bases. This CDR3 spans 18 amino acids. Trimming removed 5 bases from V and 2 bases from J; junction bases left unmatched: 15. Germline V gene sequence: CDR1 MNHEY, CDR2 SVGEGT. CDR3 loop: CASSLFQLHGLAAYEQYF. CDR3 nucleotide sequence: TGTGCCAGCAGTCTATTCCAACTACACGGACTAGCGGCCTACGAGCAGTACTTC.

This chain joins TRBV19 and TRBJ2-5; tentatively, D is TRBD2 (7 bases). Trimming took 3 bases from V and 2 from J, leaving 10 bases between them. This CDR3 has 14 amino acids. Germline-derived CDR1 and CDR2 are LNHDA and SQIVND (reference sequence). CDR3 nucleotides: TGTGCCAGTAGTATGGGAGGGGGACAAGAGACCCAGTACTTC. As protein: CASSMGGGQETQYF.

This sequence joins TRBV4-2 and TRBJ1-5; D is undetermined. The germline V and J ends were trimmed by 3 bases and 2 bases, with 8 bases remaining between them. The germline V gene has CDR1 LGHNA and CDR2 YNFKEQ. The CDR3 is 14 amino acids. In nucleotides, the CDR3 is TGTGCCAGCAGCCAGGAGATGGGCAATCAGCCCCAGCATTTT. As protein: CASSQEMGNQPQHF.

V and J are TRBV9 and TRBJ2-5; D remains ambiguous. Germline assignment: CDR1 SGDLS and CDR2 YYNGEE. The CDR3 contains 14 residues. V was shortened by 0 bases and J by 3 bases, with 9 bases between the two germline ends. The DNA of the CDR3 is TGTGCCAGCAGCGTAGACAGCTTGGAAGAGACCCAGTACTTC. Translation gives CASSVDSLEETQYF.

About this clone: The sample holds other DNA sequences that translate to the same CDR3. This chain joins TRBV6-1 and TRBJ2-7; TRBD2 matches 10 bases. CDR1 is MNHNS and CDR2 is SASEGT in the germline V gene. V trimming: 2 bases; J trimming: 4 bases; junction bases outside the gene matches: 2. The length of the CDR3 is 14 residues. CDR3 nucleotides: TGTGCCAGCAGTGAATTGGGACTAGCGTACGAGCAGTACTTC. Translated: CASSELGLAYEQYF.

V is TRBV25-1 and J is TRBJ1-2, with a weak D call TRBD1 (5 bases). This CDR3 has 15 amino acids. From germline, CDR1 is MGHDK and CDR2 SYGVNS. Trimming shortened V by 2 bases and J by 7 bases, and 17 bases separated the two germline ends. CDR3 in amino acids: CASSELDRQQSGYTF. CDR3 DNA sequence: TGTGCCAGCAGTGAACTTGATCGACAGCAGTCTGGCTACACCTTC.

The chain employs TRBV7-8 and TRBJ2-7, with TRBD1 identical over 7 bases. Germline assignment: CDR1 SGHVS and CDR2 FQNEAQ. The CDR3 loop spans 14 amino acids. Trimming removed 5 bases from V and 3 bases from J; junction bases left unmatched: 7. The CDR3 sequence: CASSARGQRYEQYF. DNA for the CDR3: TGTGCCAGCAGCGCAAGGGGACAGCGCTACGAGCAGTACTTC.

This chain joins TRBV20-1 and TRBJ2-2, with D tentatively TRBD2 (5 bases). Germline CDR1 is DFQATT and CDR2 is SNEGSKA (reference sequence). The CDR3 covers 11 residues. Trimming cost V 4 bases and J 9 bases, with 9 bases left between them. As DNA, the CDR3 is TGCAGTGCTACCGAGGGCCGGGAGCTGTTTTTT. This translates into CSATEGRELFF.

DNA of the CDR3: TGTGCCAGCAGCCCGCATCGGACAGACAATCAGCCCCAGCATTTT. Protein: CASSPHRTDNQPQHF. The chain uses TRBV6-2 or TRBV6-3 and TRBJ1-5; possible D gene TRBD1, 6 bases. CDR1 and CDR2 from the germline V gene are MNHEY and SVGEGT. The CDR3 is 15 residues long. V was shortened by 6 bases and J by 3 bases, with 15 bases between the two germline ends.

The rearrangement joins TRBV4-1 to TRBJ1-2; no clear D gene. The CDR3 loop spans 14 amino acids. V was clipped by 4 bases and J by 8 bases, with 17 bases between them. Germline CDR1 MGHRA, CDR2 YSYEKL. CDR3 bases: TGCGCCAGCAGCCCTAGCGCTTGGCAGGAAGGCTACACCTTC. Translated: CASSPSAWQEGYTF.

The chain joins TRBV9 to TRBJ2-1; D is perhaps TRBD2 (6 bases). Looked up from germline, CDR1 is SGDLS and CDR2 is YYNGEE. Trimming stripped 6 bases from V and 1 base from J, with 11 bases between. The CDR3 length is 14 residues. CDR3 protein: CASNGGKSYNEQFF. In nucleotides, the CDR3 is TGTGCCAGCAATGGGGGGAAATCCTACAATGAGCAGTTCTTC.

The V and J genes are TRBV30 and TRBJ2-7, with D possibly being TRBD1 (5 bases). Trimming cost V 2 bases and J 3 bases, with 17 bases left between them. CDR1 is GTSNPN, CDR2 SVGIG, per germline (reference sequence). The length of the CDR3 is 15 residues. CDR3 bases: TGTGCCTGGAGTTCCCCCGCAGGGTGGTTCTACGAGCAGTACTTC. This gives the protein CAWSSPAGWFYEQYF.

This chain connects TRBV19 to TRBJ2-5, with 11 bases matching TRBD2. J lost 5 bases, V lost 10 bases, and 18 bases had no gene match. This CDR3 is built from 17 residues. Germline V gene sequence: CDR1 LNHDA, CDR2 SQIVND (reference sequence). The CDR3 DNA is TGTGCCACCCCGGGGGTAGCGGGAGGGATAAGTAAGGAGACCCAGTACTTC. Amino acids: CATPGVAGGISKETQYF.

The chain joins TRBV7-9 to TRBJ1-2, with D unclear. The germline V gene encodes CDR1 SEHNR and CDR2 FQNEAQ (reference sequence). Trimming shortened V by 2 bases and J by 6 bases, and 7 bases separated the two germline ends. This CDR3 is built from 12 residues. CDR3 residues: CASSLTPDGYTF. In nucleotides, the CDR3 is TGTGCCAGCAGCTTAACGCCGGATGGCTACACCTTC.

The chain couples TRBV5-4 to TRBJ2-3; D might be TRBD1 (6 bases). The CDR3 totals 15 residues. Per germline, CDR1 SGHNT and CDR2 YYREEE (reference sequence). V gave up 3 bases and J gave up 0 bases, with 11 bases separating them. The chain's CDR3 is CASSSWTASTDTQYF. CDR3 coding DNA: TGTGCCAGCAGCTCGTGGACAGCTAGCACAGATACGCAGTATTTT. The full variable domain, completed using reference TRBV5-4 and TRBJ2-3, is ETGVTQSPTHLIKTRGQQVTLRCSSQSGHNTVSWYQQALGQGPQFIFQYYREEENGRGNFPPRFSGLQFPNYSSELNVNALELDDSALYLCASSSWTASTDTQYFGPGTRLTVL.

There are a few counts of this clone. The chain combines TRBV7-6 with TRBJ2-3; 8 bases are a match to TRBD1. The CDR3 is 16 amino acids. Germline CDR1 reads SGHVS; CDR2 reads FNYEAQ. Trimming cost V 1 base and J 0 bases; bases outside gene matches: 3. CDR3 nucleotide sequence: TGTGCCAGCAGCTTAGAGGGACAGGCTAGCACAGATACGCAGTATTTT. Translated: CASSLEGQASTDTQYF.

V is TRBV5-1 and J is TRBJ1-3; maybe TRBD1 (6 bases). Deletions cut 0 bases from V and 2 bases from J, with 12 bases between. The CDR3 totals 16 residues. Germline loops: CDR1 SGHRS, CDR2 YFSETQ. DNA for the CDR3: TGCGCCAGCAGCTTGGAACCAGGGGTAGCTGGAAACACCATATATTTT. Residues: CASSLEPGVAGNTIYF.

This clone was seen once. The gene calls are TRBV5-1 and TRBJ1-4; 8 positions agree with TRBD1. The CDR3 loop spans 14 amino acids. The J segment lost 5 bases and the V segment lost 0 bases, leaving 0 bases of the junction unmatched. Germline assignment: CDR1 SGHRS and CDR2 YFSETQ. The CDR3 DNA reads TGCGCCAGCAGCTTGGGGACAGGGAATGAAAAACTGTTTTTT. Its protein product is CASSLGTGNEKLFF.

There are a few counts of this clone. The chain links TRBV9 to TRBJ2-1; 7 nucleotides agree with TRBD2. J gave up 0 bases and V 2 bases, and 5 bases lay outside the gene matches. CDR1 SGDLS and CDR2 YYNGEE come from the germline V gene. The CDR3 length is 16 residues. The CDR3 spells CASSVGAGVSYNEQFF. CDR3 in DNA: TGTGCCAGCAGCGTCGGCGCGGGGGTCTCCTACAATGAGCAGTTCTTC.